This T cell receptor beta chain derives from a study of T-cell reconstitution after alpha-beta-depleted transplantation in children. A TCRbeta library incorporating unique molecular identifiers was prepared. TCRdb re-called the PCR reads through MiXCR, storing one row per CDR3 protein. The sample lists about 200,000 distinct CDR3 sequences; less than 15% were seen once. V lost 2 bases, J lost 5 bases, and 12 bases lay in between. This CDR3 contains 14 residues. Per germline, CDR1 SGHAT and CDR2 FQNNGV. The table lists this clonotype with many counts. The clonotype comes from a human donor who donated a stem cell graft to a child with acute lymphoblastic leukemia. The chain links TRBV11-2 to TRBJ1-2, with D perhaps TRBD1 (5 bases). The specimen was PBMCs from the stem cell graft donor, collected from the stem cell graft. DNA for the CDR3: TGTGCCAGCAGCTTAACCGAAGGGGTATATGGCTACACCTTC. It translates to CASSLTEGVYGYTF.